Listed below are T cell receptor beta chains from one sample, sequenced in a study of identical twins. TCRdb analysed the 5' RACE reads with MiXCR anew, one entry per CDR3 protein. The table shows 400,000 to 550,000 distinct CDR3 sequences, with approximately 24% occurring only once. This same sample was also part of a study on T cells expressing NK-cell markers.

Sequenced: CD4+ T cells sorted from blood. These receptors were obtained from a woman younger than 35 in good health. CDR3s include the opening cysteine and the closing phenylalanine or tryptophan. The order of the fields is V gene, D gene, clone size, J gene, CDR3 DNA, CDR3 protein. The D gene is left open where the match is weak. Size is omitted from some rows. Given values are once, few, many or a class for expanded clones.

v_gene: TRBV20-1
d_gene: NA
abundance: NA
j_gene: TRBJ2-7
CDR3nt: TGCAGTGCCCATGACGGAAGCTACGAGCAGTACTTC
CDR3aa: CSAHDGSYEQYF

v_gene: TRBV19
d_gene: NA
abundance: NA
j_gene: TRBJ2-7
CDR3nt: TGTGCCAGTAGTATAAAACGGGGCGAGCAGTACTTC
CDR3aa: CASSIKRGEQYF

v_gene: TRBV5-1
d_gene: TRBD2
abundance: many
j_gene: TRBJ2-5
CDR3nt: TGCGCCAGCAGCTTGATGAGCGGGGGGTCGGAGACCCAGTACTTC
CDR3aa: CASSLMSGGSETQYF

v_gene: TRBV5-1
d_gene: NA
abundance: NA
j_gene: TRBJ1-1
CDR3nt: TGCGCCAGCGGGGATCAGGGGAACACTGAAGCTTTCTTT
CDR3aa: CASGDQGNTEAFF

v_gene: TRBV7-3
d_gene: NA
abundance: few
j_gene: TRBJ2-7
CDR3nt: TGTGCCAGCAGCTTCGACCCTAACTACGAGCAGTACTTC
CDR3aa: CASSFDPNYEQYF

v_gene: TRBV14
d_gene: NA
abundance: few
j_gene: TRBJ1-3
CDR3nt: TGTGCCAGCAGCCAAGTTGGGCTACGCTCTGGAAACACCATATATTTT
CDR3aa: CASSQVGLRSGNTIYF

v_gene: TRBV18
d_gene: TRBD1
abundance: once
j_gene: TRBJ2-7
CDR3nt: TGTGCCAGCTCATCCCGGGACAGAACCTACGAGCAGTACTTC
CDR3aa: CASSSRDRTYEQYF

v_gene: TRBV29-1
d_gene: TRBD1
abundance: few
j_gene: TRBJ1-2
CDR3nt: TGCAGCGTTGCAGGGGGCTTTGACTATGGCTACACCTTC
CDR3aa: CSVAGGFDYGYTF

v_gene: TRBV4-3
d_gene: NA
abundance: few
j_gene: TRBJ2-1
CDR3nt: TGCGCCAGCAGCCAAGGACTGGGGAGCTCCTACAATGAGCAGTTCTTC
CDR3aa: CASSQGLGSSYNEQFF

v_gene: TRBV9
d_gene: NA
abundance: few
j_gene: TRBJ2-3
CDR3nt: TGTGCCAGCACAAACCTCGGGGGCAGAGATACGCAGTATTTT
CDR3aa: CASTNLGGRDTQYF

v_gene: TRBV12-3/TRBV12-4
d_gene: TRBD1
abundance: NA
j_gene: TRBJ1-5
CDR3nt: TGTGCCAGCTCGGAACAGGGGAGGAATCAGCCCCAGCATTTT
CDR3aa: CASSEQGRNQPQHF

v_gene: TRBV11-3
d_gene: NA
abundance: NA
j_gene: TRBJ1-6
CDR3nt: TGTGCCAGCAGCACTAGCAGCCAGGGAGGCTCACCCCTCCACTTT
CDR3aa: CASSTSSQGGSPLHF

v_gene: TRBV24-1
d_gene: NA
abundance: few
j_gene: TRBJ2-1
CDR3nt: TGTGCCACCAGTCCGTCGAACTCCTACAATGAGCAGTTCTTC
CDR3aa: CATSPSNSYNEQFF

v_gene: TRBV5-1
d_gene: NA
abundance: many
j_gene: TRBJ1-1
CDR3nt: TGCGCCAGCAGCTCCGGGGGACTGAACGCTTTCTTT
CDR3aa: CASSSGGLNAFF

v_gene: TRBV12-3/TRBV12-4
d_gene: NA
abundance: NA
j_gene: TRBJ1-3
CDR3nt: TGTGCCAGCAGTTTGGTAAACGGAAACACCATATATTTT
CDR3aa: CASSLVNGNTIYF

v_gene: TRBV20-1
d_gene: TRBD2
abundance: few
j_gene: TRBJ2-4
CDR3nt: TGCAGTGCGCCGGGACTAGCGGGATTCATTCAGTACTTC
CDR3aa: CSAPGLAGFIQYF

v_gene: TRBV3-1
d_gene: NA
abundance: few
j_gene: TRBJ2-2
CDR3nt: TGTGCCAGCAGCCGGGAGGGGGCAAACACCGGGGAGCTGTTTTTT
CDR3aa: CASSREGANTGELFF

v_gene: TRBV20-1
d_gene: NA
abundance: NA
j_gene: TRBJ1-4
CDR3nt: TGCAGTGCTAGTAACGGGGGCGCCGATGAAAAACTGTTTTTT
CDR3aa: CSASNGGADEKLFF

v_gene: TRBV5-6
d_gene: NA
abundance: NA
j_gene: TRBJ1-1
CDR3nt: TGTGCCAGCAGCTTGGCCATGGGGGGGACTGAAGCTTTCTTT
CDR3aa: CASSLAMGGTEAFF

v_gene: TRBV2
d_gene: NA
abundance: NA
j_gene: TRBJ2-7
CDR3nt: TGTGCCAGCTTACTTGACAGGACATCCTACGAGCAGTACTTC
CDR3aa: CASLLDRTSYEQYF

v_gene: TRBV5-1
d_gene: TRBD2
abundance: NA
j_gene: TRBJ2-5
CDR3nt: TGCGCCAGCAGCTTTAGCGGGACGCGCCAAGAGACCCAGTACTTC
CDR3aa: CASSFSGTRQETQYF

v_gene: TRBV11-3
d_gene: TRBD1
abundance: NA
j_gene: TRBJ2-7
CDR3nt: TGTGCCAGCAGCCCATGGGGACAGTTGAGGCTTGGGTACGAGCAGTACTTC
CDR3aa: CASSPWGQLRLGYEQYF

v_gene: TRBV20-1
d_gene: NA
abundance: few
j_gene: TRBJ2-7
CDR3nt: TGCAGTGCTAGAGACGGTAGAGGAACCTACGAGCAGTACTTC
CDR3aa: CSARDGRGTYEQYF

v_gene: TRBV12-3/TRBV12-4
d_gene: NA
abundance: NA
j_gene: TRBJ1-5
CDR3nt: TGTGCCAGCAGTTTGGCGACAGGAACTCAGCCCCAGCATTTT
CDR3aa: CASSLATGTQPQHF

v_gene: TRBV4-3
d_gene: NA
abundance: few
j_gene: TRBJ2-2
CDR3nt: TGCGCCAGCAGCTCAGGACTAAAGAACACCGGGGAGCTGTTTTTT
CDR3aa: CASSSGLKNTGELFF

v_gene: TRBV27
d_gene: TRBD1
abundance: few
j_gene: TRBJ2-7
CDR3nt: TGTGCCAGCTCCCCACCCCGGGACAGCTCCTACGAGCAGTACTTC
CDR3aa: CASSPPRDSSYEQYF

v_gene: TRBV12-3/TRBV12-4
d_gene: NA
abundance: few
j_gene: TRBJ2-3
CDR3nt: TGTGCCAGCGCGACAACGGACCGACACACAGATACGCAGTATTTT
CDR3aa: CASATTDRHTDTQYF

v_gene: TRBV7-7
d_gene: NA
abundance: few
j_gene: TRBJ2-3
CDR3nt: TGTGCTAGCAGCTTAATCCTCGGGGGCAGCACAGATACGCAGTATTTT
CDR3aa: CASSLILGGSTDTQYF

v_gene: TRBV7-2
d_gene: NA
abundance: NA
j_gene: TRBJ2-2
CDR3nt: TGTGCCAGCAGCGAGGGAAGGGGGACCGGGGAGCTGTTTTTT
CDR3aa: CASSEGRGTGELFF

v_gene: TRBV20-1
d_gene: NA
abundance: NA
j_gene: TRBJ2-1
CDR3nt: TGCAGTGCTAAAGTCGGGACTCCTCGCTCCTACAATGAGCAGTTCTTC
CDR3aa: CSAKVGTPRSYNEQFF

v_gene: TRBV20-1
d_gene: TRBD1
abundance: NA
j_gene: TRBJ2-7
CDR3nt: TGCAGTGCCCAAACCGGGACAGCCTACGAGCAGTACTTC
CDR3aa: CSAQTGTAYEQYF

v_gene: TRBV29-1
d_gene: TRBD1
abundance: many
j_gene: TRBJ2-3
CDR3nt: TGCAGCGCTGCTCGGCAGGGGGTTCCCCCAGATACGCAGTATTTT
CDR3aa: CSAARQGVPPDTQYF

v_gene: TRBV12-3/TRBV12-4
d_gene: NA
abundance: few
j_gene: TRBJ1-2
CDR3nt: TGTGCCAGCAGTTTTAACGGGTTTGGCTACACCTTC
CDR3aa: CASSFNGFGYTF

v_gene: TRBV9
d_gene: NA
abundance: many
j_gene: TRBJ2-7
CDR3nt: TGTGCCAGCAGCGTAGCGGCCGTTAGCTCCTACGAGCAGTACTTC
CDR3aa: CASSVAAVSSYEQYF

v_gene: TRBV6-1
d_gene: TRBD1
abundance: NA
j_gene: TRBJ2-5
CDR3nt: TGTGCCAGCAGTCCCCGGACAGGGGTGGGATTTGGCCAAGAGACCCAGTACTTC
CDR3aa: CASSPRTGVGFGQETQYF

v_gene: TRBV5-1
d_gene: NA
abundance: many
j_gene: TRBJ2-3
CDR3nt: TGCGCCAGCAGCCCGATATCAGATACGCAGTATTTT
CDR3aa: CASSPISDTQYF

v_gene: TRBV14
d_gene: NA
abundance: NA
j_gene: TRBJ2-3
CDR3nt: TGTGCCAGCTCCCATGCGGGTGTCACAGATACGCAGTATTTT
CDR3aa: CASSHAGVTDTQYF

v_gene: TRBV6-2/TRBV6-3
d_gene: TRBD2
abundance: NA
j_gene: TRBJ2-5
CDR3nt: TGTGCCAGCAGCCCAGTAGCGGGGAACAAAGAGACCCAGTACTTC
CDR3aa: CASSPVAGNKETQYF

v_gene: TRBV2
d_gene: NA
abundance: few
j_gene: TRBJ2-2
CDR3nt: TGTGCCAGCCAGGATCCCCCTAAGGACACCGGGGAGCTGTTTTTT
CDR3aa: CASQDPPKDTGELFF

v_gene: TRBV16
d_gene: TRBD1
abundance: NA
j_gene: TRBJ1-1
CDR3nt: TGTGCCAGCAGCCGGACAGGGCGAGGTGGCACTGAAGCTTTCTTT
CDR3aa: CASSRTGRGGTEAFF

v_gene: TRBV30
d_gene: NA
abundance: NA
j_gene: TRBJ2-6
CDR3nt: TGTGCCTGGAGTCGTGACCTTGGGGCCAACGTCCTGACTTTC
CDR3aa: CAWSRDLGANVLTF

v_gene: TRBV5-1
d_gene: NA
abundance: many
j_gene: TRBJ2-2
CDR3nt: TGCGCCAGCAGCTTGCAGGGCGCCACCGGGGAGCTGTTTTTT
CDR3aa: CASSLQGATGELFF

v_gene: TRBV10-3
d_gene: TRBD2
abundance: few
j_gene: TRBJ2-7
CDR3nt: TGTGCCATCAGTGAGATACTCGGGACTAGCGCCTACGAGCAGTACTTC
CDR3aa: CAISEILGTSAYEQYF

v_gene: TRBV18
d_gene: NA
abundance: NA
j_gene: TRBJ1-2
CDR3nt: TGTGCCAGCTCACTCCATGGAAAGGGACTTAACTATGGCTACACCTTC
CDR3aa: CASSLHGKGLNYGYTF

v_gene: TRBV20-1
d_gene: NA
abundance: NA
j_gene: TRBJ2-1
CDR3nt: TGCAGTGCTATGGGGCTACGAACGGGTGAGCAGTTCTTC
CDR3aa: CSAMGLRTGEQFF

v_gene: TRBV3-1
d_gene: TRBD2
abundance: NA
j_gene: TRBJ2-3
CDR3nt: TGTGCCAGCACCTCCCTAGCGGGAACAGATACGCAGTATTTT
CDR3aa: CASTSLAGTDTQYF

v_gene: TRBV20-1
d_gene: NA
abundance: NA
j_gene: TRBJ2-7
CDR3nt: TGCAGTGCTAGGAGCCTTAAACAGGGAGGGGGCTACGAGCAGTACTTC
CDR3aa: CSARSLKQGGGYEQYF

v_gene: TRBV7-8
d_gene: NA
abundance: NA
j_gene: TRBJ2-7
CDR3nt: TGTGCCAGCAGCTCACCGAGAAGGTCCGTGGTCTTCGAGCAGTACTTC
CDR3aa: CASSSPRRSVVFEQYF

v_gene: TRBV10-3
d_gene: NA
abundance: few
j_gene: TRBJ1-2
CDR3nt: TGTGCCATCGGTCGGCTAAGCACCTATGGCTACACCTTC
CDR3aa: CAIGRLSTYGYTF

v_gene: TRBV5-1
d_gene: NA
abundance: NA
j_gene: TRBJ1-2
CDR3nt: TGCGCCAGCAGGCAGAGTAACTATGGCTACACCTTC
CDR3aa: CASRQSNYGYTF

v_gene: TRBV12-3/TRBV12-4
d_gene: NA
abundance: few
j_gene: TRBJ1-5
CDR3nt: TGTGCCAGCAGTTTATCCGCCGGACACGGATCCCATCAGCCCCAGCATTTT
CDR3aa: CASSLSAGHGSHQPQHF

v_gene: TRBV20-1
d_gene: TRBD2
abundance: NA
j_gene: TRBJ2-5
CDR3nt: TGCTGCGCTAGAGATTGGCCAGCGGGAGGCGTTCAAGAGACCCAGTACTTC
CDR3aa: CCARDWPAGGVQETQYF

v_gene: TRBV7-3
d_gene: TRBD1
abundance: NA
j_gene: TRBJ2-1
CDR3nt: TGTGCCAGCAGCTCCAGGGGGTCGGGTGCGGAGTCCTACAATGAGCAGTTCTTC
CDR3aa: CASSSRGSGAESYNEQFF

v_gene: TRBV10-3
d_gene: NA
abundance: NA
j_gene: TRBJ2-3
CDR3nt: TGTGCCATCAATAACGCCGGGACCTCCGGGGATACGCAGTATTTT
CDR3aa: CAINNAGTSGDTQYF

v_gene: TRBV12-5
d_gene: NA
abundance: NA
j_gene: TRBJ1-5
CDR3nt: TGTGCTAGTGCCCCGAGGAGGTTTCAGCCCCAGCATTTT
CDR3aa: CASAPRRFQPQHF

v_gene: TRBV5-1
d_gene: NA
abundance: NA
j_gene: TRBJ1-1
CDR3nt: TGCGCCAGCAGCTTGGAGGGTTTGGGGTACACTGAAGCTTTCTTT
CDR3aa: CASSLEGLGYTEAFF

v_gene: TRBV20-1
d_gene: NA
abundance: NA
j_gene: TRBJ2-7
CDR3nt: TGCAGTGCCGCCCCCGGACGCTACGAGCAGTACTTC
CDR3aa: CSAAPGRYEQYF

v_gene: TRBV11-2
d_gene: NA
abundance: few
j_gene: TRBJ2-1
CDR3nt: TGTGCCAGCAGCCACCGGGCAGTCAGCTACAATGAGCAGTTCTTC
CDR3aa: CASSHRAVSYNEQFF

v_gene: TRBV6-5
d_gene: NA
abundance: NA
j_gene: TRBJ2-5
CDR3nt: TGTGCCAGCAGTTGGGGACCTCGGACAGCCCAAGAGACCCAGTACTTC
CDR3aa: CASSWGPRTAQETQYF